This entry features one T cell receptor (beta chain) sequence. Its cognate antigen has yet to be identified. No much larger clonotype is one base removed from it; base qualities were not supplied. Reading from cysteine to phenylalanine, the CDR3 counts 17 amino acids. Left in the record is the CDR3 DNA by itself, 51 bases read in frame from the first base. After removal of 3 bases from V and 3 bases from J, the junction retains 11 bases not matched to a gene. Based on the germline V gene, the CDR1 and CDR2 sequences are MDHEN and SYDVKM. Using the deep immunoSEQ assay, TCR CDR3 regions were amplified from genomic DNA by multiplex PCR. Genomic DNA extracted from each cell subset was distributed evenly over all wells of several immunoSEQ 96-well plates, and each plate served as one replicate. For sorted subsets, 200 ng of genomic DNA, equivalent to roughly 30,000 T cell genomes, went into each replicate PCR. Purified libraries were measured with a Qubit 3.0 fluorometer, size-checked on a Bioanalyzer 2100, and measured again with the KAPA Library Quantification kit. Every immunoSEQ 96-well plate was sequenced on a dedicated single-read 150-cycle Illumina NextSeq 550 flow cell. Per the authors' processing: Because the immunoSEQ output held only junctional sequences and lacked quality scores, the filtering could not match the filtering applied to full-length reads. To assign V/J genes and CDR3, sequences were annotated using PyIR, a Python wrapper for IgBLAST v1.9, with IMGT germline references. Reads were filtered out if the reads had weak V/J assignments (E-value above 1e-6), no CDR3, stop codons, out-of-frame junctions, or ambiguous translated residues. V3J clonotypes were defined by identical inferred V gene, J gene, and CDR3 amino acid sequence. The percentage overlap between two repertoires was calculated by dividing the number of shared unique clonotypes by the size of the smaller repertoire. RTK rarefaction, the Chao1 estimator, and Recon v2.1 estimates of unobserved clonotypes were used to assess repertoire richness. For all TCRbeta clonotypes obtained by the gDNA method from a few donors, generation probabilities were computed with OLGA. Imported from immuneACCESS, the table was reduced by TCRdb to in-frame sequences with V and J called. These copies leave out some clones; in studies compared against another copy, an unresolved V gene accounts for under half, and the cause of the remainder is not known. The V and J calls and clone size were taken over from that table, and D and trimming were inferred from the DNA. The sample data list some 2,100,000 clones, and under 95% of these were observed just once. 1.5% to 2% of the sample comes from the top ten.

This sample was taken from a study of shared clonotypes between healthy human individuals (dated by TCRdb to about 2020). As for the study more broadly: The cohort comprised a couple of women and a few men aged 18 to 49 years. Different laboratories and diverse techniques were used to prepare libraries and sequence TCR repertoires, to increase sequencing depth and limit assay-specific biases. Leukapheresis yielded between about 0.94 and 9.5 billion PBMCs per donor. For each donor, three plates each were used for CD4 naive and CD4 memory, two plates were used for CD8 naive, and one plate was used for CD8 memory. Blood TCR repertoires of 5 or 6 healthy adults were deeply sequenced to estimate repertoire size and the extent of clonotype sharing between individuals. The study at large found these results: The small number of donors limited the genetic and exposure-history diversity represented. Sharing across four donors was observed for 5% to 6.5% of naive CD4, about 3.2% of naive CD8, over 2% of memory CD4, and over 0.3% of memory CD8 clonotypes. Higher generation probabilities were observed for clonotypes shared by all four sorted-subset donors than for non-shared clonotypes. Estimated clonotype richness was generally larger for naive than for memory subsets. Pairwise subsampling led to the expectation that sequencing depth would affect the degree of clonotype sharing among donors. Sampling was restricted to blood, and TCR repertoires in tissue are likely to differ from TCR repertoires in blood. Rarefaction of sorted-subset datasets indicated incomplete sequencing despite the large sequencing depth.

CD8 naive samples were CD45RO-negative cells positively selected for CCR7, giving a CD45RA+CCR7+ population that excluded TemRA cells. Donors were healthy HIV-negative adults with no recently reported acute infections or vaccinations. Only Caucasian adults living in Nashville, Tennessee, USA were represented among the donors. Blood was obtained by leukapheresis, after which PBMCs were separated by Ficoll-Histopaque density gradient centrifugation and cryopreserved in liquid nitrogen vapor phase. Analytical flow cytometry was used to check the purity and quantity of each magnetically sorted T cell population. Genomic DNA was isolated from each sorted fraction and quantified by UV absorbance on a Nanodrop 2000c.

The material sequenced was naive CD8+ T cells from PBMCs. Reading the label with the study, this specimen's cell subset or site is: CD45RA+CCR7+. This TCR was sampled from a man in his late teens or twenties in good health. Some clones in this sample may be carry-over from other donors' samples. The chain is made from TRBV28 and TRBJ1-5; 7 junctional bases match TRBD1. The DNA sequence is given as TGTGCCAGCAGTTTCGGGGGGTCGACAGGGTTCAATCAGCCCCAGCATTTT. Translated, it gives CASSFGGSTGFNQPQHF.